A single T cell receptor (beta chain) is shown here with its context. Its specific antigen is unknown. Qualities for individual bases were not recorded, and no much larger clone is one base off. The germline V gene supplies CDR1 MNHEY and CDR2 SVGEGT. Taken from cysteine to phenylalanine, the CDR3 has 13 residues. Only the CDR3 portion is preserved as DNA: 39 bases, with reading frame beginning at the first base. The V end loses 2 bases and the J end loses 6 bases, and a stretch of 8 bases separates them. This sample was taken from a study of CD8 T cells in ankylosing spondylitis (dated by TCRdb to the late 2010s). Background for the entire study: The study set out to find disease-linked TCR variants by profiling T cell receptor beta repertoires in ankylosing spondylitis patients and healthy donors. The full study cohort was made up of roughly 25 ankylosing spondylitis patients and around 100 healthy donors. Peripheral blood samples were taken, and synovial fluid was additionally collected from ankylosing spondylitis patients.

Sequenced on an Illumina HiSeq 2500. TCR beta libraries were prepared by quantitative 5'-RACE with molecular barcodes. On the study's bioinformatics: Disease-linked TCR variants were identified with a new computational method built on a probabilistic model of VDJ rearrangement. TCRdb redid the processing of the public reads, applying fastp at Q25 and MiXCR, and retained in-frame beta chains. Each entry is one CDR3 protein sequence, shown with its most common DNA and genes. The V and J calls here are based on TCRdb, not the publication. A total of 750,000 to 850,000 distinct CDR3 sequences appear in this sample, about 10% of them only once. The ten most abundant clones make up roughly 0.51% of the sample. Summary of the overall study and its limitations: The disease-linked clones had a CD8+ phenotype and were found at relatively low frequencies in peripheral blood. Some motif variants were previously reported in synovial fluid and blood of reactive arthritis patients, suggesting common disease-initiation mechanisms. The disease-linked clones were reported as significantly enriched in matched synovial fluid samples from ankylosing spondylitis patients. Blood from ankylosing spondylitis patients appeared to be characterized by a TCR beta motif made up of seven or eight highly homologous amino acid variants.

Sequenced input: blood, either unsorted or a sorted T cell fraction (not recorded which). Recombination linked TRBV6-2 or TRBV6-3 to TRBJ2-1; the D gene is unclear. The source is a male donor with ankylosing spondylitis. The DNA sequence follows: TGTGCCAGCAGTTACAGGGCAGGCAATGAGCAGTTCTTC. Translated, it reads CASSYRAGNEQFF.